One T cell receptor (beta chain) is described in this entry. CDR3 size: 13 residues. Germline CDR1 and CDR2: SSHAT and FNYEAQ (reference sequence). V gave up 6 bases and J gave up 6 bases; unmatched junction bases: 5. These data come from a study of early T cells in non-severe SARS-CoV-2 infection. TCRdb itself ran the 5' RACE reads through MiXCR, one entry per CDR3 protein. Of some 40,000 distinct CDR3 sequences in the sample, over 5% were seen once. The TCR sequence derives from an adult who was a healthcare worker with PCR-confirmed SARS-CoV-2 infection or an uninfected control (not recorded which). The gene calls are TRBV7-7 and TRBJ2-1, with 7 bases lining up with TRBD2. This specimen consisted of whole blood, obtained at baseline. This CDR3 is CASSPGLVNEQFF. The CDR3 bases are TGTGCCAGCAGTCCCGGACTAGTCAATGAGCAGTTCTTC.